Following are 30 T cell receptor beta chains from one sample sequenced in a study of human T cells and chemical hapten exposure. TCRdb itself ran the RACE reads through MiXCR, one entry per CDR3 protein. The sample includes about 120,000 distinct CDR3 sequences, around 10% of them seen just once. Time point in this sample: patch test 1, 2 weeks after DPC sensitization. Treatment: therapeutic diphenylcyclopropenone sensitization with weekly scalp DPC. Sequenced here: whole blood, sampled in connection with sensitization to the hapten diphenylcyclopropenone (DPC). Receptors originate from a woman aged 45-65 years with alopecia areata. Some clones in this sample may be carry-over from other donors' samples.

As for this clonotype: Because the CDR3's place on the DNA is in doubt, the DNA is left out and the CDR3 is given as listed by TCRdb. The chain employs TRBV29-1 and TRBJ2-2; TRBD2, as called in the table, went unchecked against the DNA. Germline-derived CDR1 and CDR2 are SQVTM and ANQGSEA. The CDR3 is made up of 11 amino acids, end residues included. CDR3 residues: CSGGGPGSCFF.

The rearrangement uses TRBV3-1 and TRBJ1-3, with D possibly TRBD1 on 6 matching bases. Trimming removed 0 bases at V and 0 bases at J, with 12 bases between. From germline, CDR1 is LGHDT and CDR2 YNNKEL (reference sequence). CDR3 length equals 17 residues. The CDR3 sequence is CASSQDLDSSSGNTIYF. CDR3 coding DNA: TGTGCCAGCAGCCAAGATTTGGACAGCTCCTCTGGAAACACCATATATTTT.

Ten or more counts support this clonotype. The chain recombines TRBV6-6 with TRBJ2-3, with D possibly matching TRBD1 (5 bases). CDR1 is MNHNY, CDR2 SVGAGI, per germline (reference sequence). This CDR3 has 14 amino acids. V was shortened by 2 bases and J by 1 base, with 7 bases between the two germline ends. CDR3 amino acids: CASSYLGRTDTQYF. The CDR3 DNA follows: TGTGCCAGCAGTTACCTGGGGCGCACAGATACGCAGTATTTT.

The rearrangement joins TRBV29-1 to TRBJ2-3; weak D call: TRBD2 (6 bases). The germline CDR1 and CDR2 sequences are SQVTM and ANQGSEA. The CDR3 loop spans 14 amino acids. CDR3 nucleotides: TGCAGTGGAGGACTACCGACTAGCACAGATACGCAGTATTTT. Its translation is CSGGLPTSTDTQYF.

This clonotype has at least ten counts. The chain links TRBV28 to TRBJ2-7, with 10 bases aligning to TRBD2. Germline CDR1 and CDR2: MDHEN and SYDVKM. V lost 4 bases and J lost 7; bases outside the gene matches: 16. CDR3 length: 17 amino acids. The CDR3 DNA follows: TGTGCCAGCAGTTCTAACCTCCGAAGCGGGGGGGCTGAGGAGCAGTACTTC. This sequence encodes CASSSNLRSGGAEEQYF. Full variable domain (outside the CDR3, taken from reference TRBV28 and TRBJ2-7): DVKVTQSSRYLVKRTGEKVFLECVQDMDHENMFWYRQDPGLGLRLIYFSYDVKMKEKGDIPEGYSVSREKKERFSLILESASTNQTSMYLCASSSNLRSGGAEEQYFGPGTRLTVT.

The V and J genes are TRBV6-1 and TRBJ2-2; 14 bases fit TRBD2. V shed 2 bases and J 11 bases; nucleotides not matched to a gene: 7. The CDR3 covers 16 residues. Germline loops: CDR1 MNHNS, CDR2 SASEGT. The CDR3 DNA reads as TGTGCCAGCAGTGAAAAAGTAGGACTAGCGGGAGGAGAGCTGTTTTTT. Translation gives CASSEKVGLAGGELFF.

This clonotype was seen repeatedly, ten times or more. The CDR3: CASSLVANYNEQFF. The CDR3 DNA is TGTGCCAGCAGCTTAGTTGCTAACTACAATGAGCAGTTCTTC. The chain links TRBV7-9 to TRBJ2-1, with D unresolved. With 1 base removed from V and 3 bases from J, the gap between germline ends came to 7 bases. This CDR3 has 14 residues. From germline, CDR1 is SEHNR and CDR2 FQNEAQ (reference sequence).

J is TRBJ1-4 and V is TRBV4-1, with D hard to call. V lost 0 bases, J lost 6 bases, and 11 bases lay in between. Germline lookup yields CDR1 MGHRA and CDR2 YSYEKL. The CDR3 runs to 15 residues. CDR3: CASSQESGQHEKLFF. The CDR3 nucleotides are TGCGCCAGCAGCCAAGAATCTGGCCAGCATGAAAAACTGTTTTTT.

The table lists this clonotype with a few counts. The J gene is TRBJ2-2, the V gene TRBV5-1; 9 nucleotides match TRBD1. Losses at the gene ends were 4 bases for V and 5 bases for J; bases not matched to a gene: 3. The CDR3 has 14 residues. The germline V gene encodes CDR1 SGHRS and CDR2 YFSETQ. CDR3 in amino acids: CASSGGQGTGELFF. The CDR3 nucleotides are TGCGCCAGCAGCGGGGGACAGGGTACCGGGGAGCTGTTTTTT.

There are a few counts of this clonotype. The V gene is TRBV18, the J gene TRBJ2-2, with 8 bases fitting TRBD2. The germline CDR1 and CDR2 sequences are KGHSH and LQKENI. The CDR3 loop spans 15 amino acids. The V gene end was trimmed by 2 bases and the J gene end by 4 bases; junction bases not matched to a gene: 3. The CDR3, as DNA: TGTGCCAGCTCACCATCTAGCGGGTCCACCGGGGAGCTGTTTTTT. Translation gives CASSPSSGSTGELFF.

This chain connects TRBV12-3 or TRBV12-4 to TRBJ2-2, with 10 bases that match TRBD1. CDR3 size: 16 residues. V shed 6 bases and J 6 bases; nucleotides not matched to a gene: 10. CDR3 sequence reads: CASSPGQGGHAGELFF. For the CDR3, the DNA is TGTGCCAGCAGCCCCGGACAGGGGGGCCACGCCGGGGAGCTGTTTTTT.

A remark on this clonotype: With a much larger clone just one base away, this may be a read error. This chain links TRBV6-5 with TRBJ2-7, with a possible D match to TRBD2 (5 bases). CDR3 length: 13 amino acids. Germline V gene lookup returns CDR1 MNHEY and CDR2 SVGAGI. The CDR3 DNA reads as TGTGCCAGCAGTTACGCCGCCGGGGTGGAGCAGTGCTTC. Protein sequence: CASSYAAGVEQCF.

This clonotype has just a few counts. J is TRBJ2-7 and V is TRBV4-3, with D perhaps matching TRBD2 (6 bases). V was clipped by 0 bases and J by 3 bases, with 12 bases between them. The CDR3 is made up of 15 amino acids. The V gene's germline CDR1 is LGHNA and CDR2 YSLEER. The CDR3 spells CASSQDRGTFYEQYF. The DNA for the CDR3 is TGCGCCAGCAGCCAAGATCGTGGGACTTTCTACGAGCAGTACTTC.

This clonotype appeared a few times. This chain joins TRBV6-1 and TRBJ1-3; no clear D gene. Trimming pared 3 bases from V and 8 bases from J, leaving 14 bases between. Germline V CDR1 and CDR2: MNHNS, SASEGT. The CDR3 is 14 amino acids. CDR3 DNA sequence: TGTGCCAGCAGTGATCAACAGAATAGAGACACCATATATTTT. It encodes CASSDQQNRDTIYF.

This clonotype was detected only a few times. V is TRBV12-3 or TRBV12-4 and J is TRBJ2-4, with D tentatively TRBD1 or TRBD2 (5 bases each). There are 16 residues in the CDR3. With 6 bases removed from V and 0 bases from J, the gap between germline ends came to 15 bases. Written as DNA, the CDR3 is TGTGCCAGCAGCTTTGCTACGGGGCGAGCCAAAAACATTCAGTACTTC. This gives the protein CASSFATGRAKNIQYF.

This clonotype came up many times. The chain links TRBV28 to TRBJ1-2; TRBD1 might be the D (5 bases). Germline loops: CDR1 MDHEN, CDR2 SYDVKM. V lost 4 bases and J lost 2, with 20 bases in between. The CDR3 loop spans 17 amino acids. CDR3 in DNA: TGTGCCAGCAGTTCCAGGGCGTGGCGCAGGCTCAACTATGGCTACACCTTC. Translating gives CASSSRAWRRLNYGYTF.

This clonotype was found a few times. The chain joins TRBV7-9 to TRBJ1-5; TRBD1 is a possible D gene (5 bases). Trimming cost V 5 bases and J 8 bases, with 13 bases left between them. From germline, CDR1 is SEHNR and CDR2 FQNEAQ (reference sequence). CDR3 size: 13 residues. The DNA for the CDR3 is TGTGCCAGCAGCCACGGACGGGGGAAGCCCCAGCATTTT. Translation gives CASSHGRGKPQHF.

This clonotype was observed many times. The chain carries TRBV11-2 and TRBJ1-5, with D possibly being TRBD1 (5 bases). The CDR3 is 14 amino acids. Germline V gene sequence: CDR1 SGHAT, CDR2 FQNNGV. The V and J ends lost 4 bases and 2 bases respectively, with 9 bases between them. CDR3 DNA: TGTGCCAGCAGCTCGACAGTGGGCAATCAGCCCCAGCATTTT. The encoded protein is CASSSTVGNQPQHF.

This clonotype was observed many times. This chain connects TRBV4-1 to TRBJ2-2; the match to TRBD2 covers 11 bases. The CDR3 runs to 18 residues. Losses at the gene ends were 1 base for V and 9 bases for J; bases not matched to a gene: 13. Germline CDR1 is MGHRA and CDR2 is YSYEKL. CDR3 region: CASSQGSKRLAGKRELFF. As DNA, the CDR3 is TGCGCCAGCAGCCAAGGCTCCAAGAGACTAGCGGGAAAACGGGAGCTGTTTTTT.

The chain has TRBV29-1 and TRBJ1-2; perhaps TRBD1 as D (5 bases). CDR1 is SQVTM and CDR2 is ANQGSEA in the germline V gene. Deletions cut 2 bases from V and 7 bases from J, with 14 bases between. CDR3 size: 13 residues. This chain's CDR3 is CSVESTEASGYTF. CDR3 in DNA: TGCAGCGTTGAATCGACAGAGGCGAGTGGCTACACCTTC. Based on the CDR3 plus reference TRBV29-1 and TRBJ1-2, the full variable domain is SAVISQKPSRDICQRGTSLTIQCQVDSQVTMMFWYRQQPGQSLTLIATANQGSEATYESGFVIDKFPISRPNLTFSTLTVSNMSPEDSSIYLCSVESTEASGYTFGSGTRLTVV.

In its sample, this clonotype was seen a few times. This chain joins TRBV10-3 and TRBJ1-5; TRBD1 matches at 8 bases. After removal of 1 base from V and 2 bases from J, the junction contained 1 base not matched to a gene. Germline CDR1 is ENHRY and CDR2 is SYGVKD. The length of the CDR3 is 15 residues. CDR3 loop: CAISEWGQGNQPQHF. CDR3 nucleotide sequence: TGTGCCATCAGTGAGTGGGGACAGGGCAATCAGCCCCAGCATTTT.

The CDR3, as DNA: TGTGCCAGCAGCCCACCGGGACTAGCAAGCAATGAGCAGTTCTTC. Translated, it gives CASSPPGLASNEQFF. The rearrangement joins TRBV11-3 to TRBJ2-1; the match to TRBD2 covers 9 bases. J was trimmed by 6 bases and V by 5 bases; bases with no gene match: 8. The germline gives CDR1 SGHNT, CDR2 YENEEA. This CDR3 contains 15 residues.

The chain combines TRBV6-1 with TRBJ2-2; D is unclear. The germline gives CDR1 MNHNS, CDR2 SASEGT. The length of the CDR3 is 14 residues. V shed 4 bases and J shed 0 bases, with 6 bases lying between them. The CDR3 DNA follows: TGTGCCAGCAGTGGGCAGCCGAACACCGGGGAGCTGTTTTTT. This encodes CASSGQPNTGELFF.

This clonotype occurred a few times. V and J are TRBV6-1 and TRBJ2-7; 9 bases are a match to TRBD1. Trimming at V came to 6 bases and at J to 2 bases, leaving 5 bases not matched to a gene. Germline-derived CDR1 and CDR2 are MNHNS and SASEGT. CDR3 length equals 14 residues. The CDR3 loop reads CASRPGTGPYEQYF. The CDR3, as DNA: TGTGCCAGCAGACCCGGGACAGGGCCCTACGAGCAGTACTTC.

This clonotype was detected only a few times. The chain employs TRBV28 and TRBJ1-1; no clear D gene. Deletions cut 8 bases from V and 11 bases from J, with 27 bases between. Germline lookup yields CDR1 MDHEN and CDR2 SYDVKM. This CDR3 has 15 residues. The CDR3 sequence: CASRSHQRSPNGAFF. CDR3 DNA: TGTGCCAGCCGTTCCCATCAACGCAGTCCTAATGGGGCTTTCTTT.

The chain has TRBV18 and TRBJ2-3, with D tentatively TRBD1 (6 bases). The CDR3 is 14 residues long. CDR1 and CDR2 (germline): KGHSH, LQKENI. Trimming shortened V by 3 bases and J by 2 bases, and 9 bases separated the two germline ends. The DNA for the CDR3 is TGTGCCAGCTCACCGGACAGTATCACAGATACGCAGTATTTT. It yields the protein CASSPDSITDTQYF.

The rearrangement uses TRBV20-1 and TRBJ1-1; D unclear. The CDR3 has 13 amino acids. The V end lost 3 bases, the J end lost 2 bases, and 10 bases lay between the germline ends. Per the germline V gene, CDR1 is DFQATT and CDR2 is SNEGSKA (reference sequence). CDR3 nucleotide sequence: TGCAGTGCTAGTTGGAGCAGCAACACTGAAGCTTTCTTT. Translated, it gives CSASWSSNTEAFF.

The chain is built from TRBV5-6 and TRBJ2-1; no reliable D call. This CDR3 has 15 residues. Trimming took 1 base from V and 8 from J, leaving 16 bases between them. Germline V gene data show CDR1 as SGHDT and CDR2 as YYEEEE. CDR3 DNA: TGTGCCAGCAGCTTGAGGCTGAGGTTCGTGGATGAGCAGTTCTTC. It encodes CASSLRLRFVDEQFF.

CDR3 residues: CASSLAGPYQNEQFF. For the CDR3, the DNA is TGTGCCAGCAGCTTGGCGGGTCCTTACCAAAATGAGCAGTTCTTC. The chain couples TRBV5-4 to TRBJ2-1; D remains ambiguous. This CDR3 is 15 amino acids long. V lost 0 bases to trimming and J lost 7 bases, with 14 bases between them. The germline gives CDR1 SGHNT, CDR2 YYREEE (reference sequence).

V usage is TRBV2 and J usage is TRBJ2-5; D is ambiguous. Germline lookup yields CDR1 SNHLY and CDR2 FYNNEI. Trimming took 2 bases from V and 7 from J, leaving 5 bases between them. This CDR3 comprises 11 residues. The CDR3 sequence is CASSEKGTQYF. The DNA for the CDR3 is TGTGCCAGCAGTGAAAAGGGGACCCAGTACTTC.